This entry lists 29 T cell receptor beta chains sequenced from one sample in a study of blood T cell repertoires in COVID-19. Generated by immunoSEQ multiplex PCR, the TCRdb table keeps only in-frame clones and is missing some. The table has 95,000 to 110,000 clones, 80% to 90% seen once; the top ten hold around 3.7%. Sequencing used peripheral blood. These receptors all come from a woman aged 55-70 years with acute or convalescent COVID-19.

V usage is TRBV30 and J usage is TRBJ1-5; the match to TRBD1 covers 9 bases. CDR1 is GTSNPN and CDR2 is SVGIG in the germline V gene (reference sequence). The trim removed 1 base at V and 9 bases at J, leaving 10 bases unmatched. The CDR3 spans 15 residues. CDR3 residues: CAWSGGDRAKAPQHF. The CDR3 bases are TGTGCCTGGAGTGGGGGGGACAGGGCTAAGGCGCCCCAGCATTTT.

J is TRBJ1-2 and V is TRBV30; TRBD1 matches at 7 bases. The CDR3 is 12 amino acids. With 2 bases clipped from V and 6 bases from J, the junction kept 3 bases outside the gene matches. Germline CDR1 is GTSNPN and CDR2 is SVGIG (reference sequence). CDR3 region: CAWSHRGNGYTF. The CDR3 coding sequence is TGTGCCTGGAGTCACAGGGGAAATGGCTACACCTTC.

This chain uses TRBV28 with TRBJ2-5, with a weak D call TRBD2 (6 bases). CDR1 MDHEN and CDR2 SYDVKM come from the germline V gene. This CDR3 is 13 amino acids long. V lost 3 bases and J 5 bases, leaving 10 bases between the germline ends. The DNA of the CDR3 is TGTGCCAGCAGTTTGGCGGGAACGGAGACCCAGTACTTC. Amino acid sequence: CASSLAGTETQYF. Together with reference TRBV28 and TRBJ2-5, the CDR3 gives the full variable domain: DVKVTQSSRYLVKRTGEKVFLECVQDMDHENMFWYRQDPGLGLRLIYFSYDVKMKEKGDIPEGYSVSREKKERFSLILESASTNQTSMYLCASSLAGTETQYFGPGTRLLVL.

The chain links TRBV7-8 to TRBJ1-1; no clear D gene. Germline CDR1 is SGHVS and CDR2 is FQNEAQ. CDR3 size: 15 residues. V dropped 1 base and J dropped 1 base, with 10 bases sitting between them. This CDR3 reads CASSLVRVGNTEAFF. CDR3 nucleotides: TGTGCCAGCAGCTTAGTCCGGGTGGGGAACACTGAAGCTTTCTTT.

The chain combines TRBV11-2 with TRBJ2-7; TRBD1 is a possible D gene (6 bases). This CDR3 has 14 amino acids. Trimming removed 4 bases from V and 6 bases from J, with 16 bases in between. Germline assignment: CDR1 SGHAT and CDR2 FQNNGV. Written as DNA, the CDR3 is TGTGCCAGCAGCTCGCGCCCGGGACATGGCGAGCAGTACTTC. Its translation is CASSSRPGHGEQYF.

The chain has TRBV3-1 (or the pseudogene TRBV3-2) and TRBJ2-5, with D unresolved. CDR3 length: 14 amino acids. The germline V gene has CDR1 LGHDT and CDR2 YNNKEL (reference sequence). The V end lost 1 base, the J end lost 3 bases, and 9 bases lay between the germline ends. The chain's CDR3 is CASSQVPRKETQYF. In nucleotides, the CDR3 is TGTGCCAGCAGCCAAGTGCCTAGAAAAGAGACCCAGTACTTC.

Worth noting for this clone: Other DNA sequences in the same sample also yield this CDR3. This rearrangement joins TRBV12-3 or TRBV12-4 to TRBJ2-3, with a possible D match to TRBD1 (5 bases). The CDR3 has 13 residues. Trimming pared 5 bases from V and 2 bases from J, leaving 8 bases between. The CDR3 loop reads CASSRGSTDTQYF. In DNA, the CDR3 is TGTGCCAGCAGTAGGGGTTCCACAGATACGCAGTATTTT.

J is TRBJ1-1 and V is TRBV15; TRBD1 is a possible D gene (5 bases). Germline CDR1 LNHNV, CDR2 YYDKDF (reference sequence). CDR3 length: 16 residues. Trimming removed 0 bases at V and 3 bases at J, with 14 bases between. CDR3 DNA sequence: TGTGCCACCAGCAGAGATCTTGAGGGGAGGGACACTGAAGCTTTCTTT. As protein: CATSRDLEGRDTEAFF.

The V gene is TRBV29-1, the J gene TRBJ2-3, with 9 nucleotides matching TRBD2. The CDR3 consists of 14 residues. Trimming removed 7 bases from V and 1 base from J; junction bases left unmatched: 6. Germline CDR1 is SQVTM and CDR2 is ANQGSEA. This CDR3 is CSAAGGRGTDTQYF. DNA for the CDR3: TGCAGCGCCGCGGGGGGGCGGGGCACAGATACGCAGTATTTT.

The chain combines TRBV20-1 with TRBJ2-3; D may be TRBD2 (5 bases). The germline V and J ends were trimmed by 3 bases and 1 base, with 14 bases remaining between them. CDR3 length: 15 residues. Germline V CDR1 and CDR2: DFQATT, SNEGSKA (reference sequence). DNA of the CDR3: TGCAGTGCTAGTAGAGGCGTCGGGGGCACAGATACGCAGTATTTT. It codes for CSASRGVGGTDTQYF.

The rearrangement joins TRBV10-3 to TRBJ2-1, with D maybe TRBD1 (5 bases). The V end was cut by 3 bases, the J end by 6 bases, with 12 bases between. The CDR3 loop spans 14 amino acids. Per germline, CDR1 ENHRY and CDR2 SYGVKD. CDR3 DNA sequence: TGTGCCATCAGTGAAGCAGGGATTAGCAATGAGCAGTTCTTC. Its translation: CAISEAGISNEQFF.

This clone was observed a single time. The CDR3 is CASSESNNQPQHF. Here the CDR3 DNA reads TGTGCCAGCAGTGAAAGCAACAATCAGCCCCAGCATTTT. The genes are TRBV2 and TRBJ1-5; D call uncertain. In germline, CDR1 is SNHLY, CDR2 FYNNEI. The CDR3 contains 13 residues. Trimming removed 2 bases at V and 3 bases at J, with 5 bases between.

V and J are TRBV10-1 and TRBJ1-4; no clear D gene. Trimming removed 1 base at V and 10 bases at J, with 10 bases between. Germline V gene lookup returns CDR1 WNHNN and CDR2 SYGVQD (reference sequence). The CDR3 runs to 13 residues. The CDR3: CASSEFPEGKLFF. Here the CDR3 DNA reads TGCGCCAGCAGTGAGTTCCCGGAGGGAAAACTGTTTTTT.

The CDR3 nucleotides read TGTGCCAGCAGCCTTAGGGGGTTTAATTCACCCCTCCACTTT. Translation: CASSLRGFNSPLHF. The J gene is TRBJ1-6, the V gene TRBV11-3; perhaps TRBD1 as D (6 bases). With 5 bases removed from V and 6 bases from J, the gap between germline ends came to 11 bases. The germline V gene encodes CDR1 SGHNT and CDR2 YENEEA. This CDR3 is built from 14 residues.

The chain has TRBV28 and TRBJ2-1; 8 bases fit TRBD2. CDR3 length: 14 residues. Looked up from germline, CDR1 is MDHEN and CDR2 is SYDVKM. Trimming cost V 5 bases and J 7 bases; bases outside gene matches: 7. CDR3 DNA sequence: TGTGCCAGCAGTCAAGCGGGAGAAGGGAATGAGCAGTTCTTC. This encodes CASSQAGEGNEQFF.

This chain joins TRBV4-1 and TRBJ1-1; D ambiguous. The CDR3 runs to 16 residues. V was clipped by 1 base and J by 1 base, with 13 bases between them. The germline V gene encodes CDR1 MGHRA and CDR2 YSYEKL. CDR3 sequence: CASSQVPLRRNTEAFF. The DNA of the CDR3 is TGCGCCAGCAGCCAAGTTCCTTTGAGGAGGAACACTGAAGCTTTCTTT.

There are a few counts of this clone. V gene TRBV19 combines with J gene TRBJ1-2; 10 bases map to TRBD1. This CDR3 is built from 18 residues. Germline lookup yields CDR1 LNHDA and CDR2 SQIVND (reference sequence). With 6 bases clipped from V and 7 bases from J, the junction kept 20 bases outside the gene matches. The CDR3 reads CASRLGLRGTGVFGGYTF. CDR3 DNA: TGTGCCAGTAGGCTCGGGCTTCGTGGGACAGGGGTATTTGGTGGCTACACCTTC. The entire variable domain, with the rest obtained from reference TRBV19 and TRBJ1-2, is as follows: DGGITQSPKYLFRKEGQNVTLSCEQNLNHDAMYWYRQDPGQGLRLIYYSQIVNDFQKGDIAEGYSVSREKKESFPLTVTSAQKNPTAFYLCASRLGLRGTGVFGGYTFGSGTRLTVV.

This sequence joins TRBV10-2 and TRBJ1-5, with TRBD1 matching over 8 bases. The CDR3 is 15 amino acids. J was trimmed by 5 bases and V by 5 bases; bases with no gene match: 8. Germline loops: CDR1 WSHSY, CDR2 SAAADI. The CDR3 is CASSLRGRGDQPQHF. CDR3 in DNA: TGCGCCAGCAGTCTCAGGGGGCGCGGGGATCAGCCCCAGCATTTT.

The J gene is TRBJ1-6, the V gene TRBV4-1, with 8 bases matching TRBD1. With V trimmed by 1 base and J by 4 bases, 0 bases remained unmatched. Germline CDR1 MGHRA, CDR2 YSYEKL. This CDR3 contains 15 residues. The DNA for the CDR3 is TGCGCCAGCAGCCAAGGACAGGGGTATAATTCACCCCTCCACTTT. It translates to CASSQGQGYNSPLHF.

The chain couples TRBV28 to TRBJ2-7, with 7 bases lining up with TRBD1. The germline V gene encodes CDR1 MDHEN and CDR2 SYDVKM. This CDR3 region has 14 residues. Trimming at V came to 6 bases and at J to 3 bases, leaving 8 bases not matched to a gene. CDR3 DNA: TGTGCCAGCAGGAAACAGGGGAACCGCTACGAGCAGTACTTC. Amino acid sequence: CASRKQGNRYEQYF.

The chain joins TRBV6-5 to TRBJ2-1, with TRBD2 matching 12 bases. V was clipped by 1 base and J by 6 bases; unmatched bases: 1. Looked up from germline, CDR1 is MNHEY and CDR2 is SVGAGI. CDR3 length: 15 amino acids. CDR3 sequence reads: CASSYLTSGSNEQFF. In DNA, the CDR3 is TGTGCCAGCAGTTACTTGACTAGCGGGAGCAATGAGCAGTTCTTC.

The genes are TRBV28 and TRBJ2-4; D may be TRBD1 (6 bases). CDR1 is MDHEN, CDR2 SYDVKM, per germline. CDR3 size: 16 residues. V lost 5 bases to trimming and J lost 0 bases, with 14 bases between them. The CDR3 reads CASSPPDRLAKNIQYF. The CDR3 DNA is TGTGCCAGCAGTCCCCCGGACAGACTAGCCAAAAACATTCAGTACTTC. Combining the CDR3 with reference TRBV28 and TRBJ2-4 gives the whole variable domain DVKVTQSSRYLVKRTGEKVFLECVQDMDHENMFWYRQDPGLGLRLIYFSYDVKMKEKGDIPEGYSVSREKKERFSLILESASTNQTSMYLCASSPPDRLAKNIQYFGAGTRLSVL.

V and J are TRBV20-1 and TRBJ2-1; TRBD2 is a possible D gene (6 bases). Trimming cost V 3 bases and J 4 bases, with 13 bases left between them. The CDR3 is 14 residues long. Per germline, CDR1 DFQATT and CDR2 SNEGSKA (reference sequence). In nucleotides, the CDR3 is TGCAGTGCTAGTCGTAGCGGAGGGTACAATGAGCAGTTCTTC. Protein: CSASRSGGYNEQFF.

V gene TRBV9 combines with J gene TRBJ1-3; D possibly corresponds to TRBD1 (6 bases). V shed 3 bases and J shed 4 bases, with 8 bases lying between them. This CDR3 contains 13 residues. Germline V gene data show CDR1 as SGDLS and CDR2 as YYNGEE. The CDR3 protein is CASSARGGNTIYF. The DNA of the CDR3 is TGTGCCAGCAGCGCCAGGGGAGGAAACACCATATATTTT.

The gene calls are TRBV5-1 and TRBJ2-3, with D possibly matching TRBD1 (6 bases). V was trimmed by 5 bases and J by 0 bases, leaving 19 bases between them. The CDR3 extends over 17 amino acids. The germline V gene encodes CDR1 SGHRS and CDR2 YFSETQ. The CDR3 reads CASSDGQPSPSTDTQYF. In DNA, the CDR3 is TGCGCCAGCAGTGATGGACAGCCATCCCCTAGCACAGATACGCAGTATTTT.

The chain links TRBV6-5 to TRBJ1-2, with D possibly matching TRBD1 (6 bases). Between the trimmed V and J ends, which lost 2 bases and 4 bases, there was a span of 11 bases. The CDR3 is 14 residues long. CDR1 MNHEY and CDR2 SVGAGI come from the germline V gene. The CDR3 protein is CASSYTAGAYGYTF. For the CDR3, the DNA is TGTGCCAGCAGTTACACAGCAGGGGCCTATGGCTACACCTTC.

The chain employs TRBV3-1 (or the pseudogene TRBV3-2) and TRBJ2-1, with TRBD2 matching 9 bases. CDR1 and CDR2 from the germline V gene are LGHDT and YNNKEL (reference sequence). Trimming at V came to 1 base and at J to 4 bases, leaving 2 bases not matched to a gene. The CDR3 totals 15 residues. This CDR3 reads CASSQASGVYNEQFF. The CDR3 nucleotides read TGTGCCAGCAGCCAAGCTAGCGGGGTTTACAATGAGCAGTTCTTC.

CDR3 in DNA: TGTGCCAGCAGCTTGGACGACGGGTCCACTGAAGCTTTCTTT. This sequence encodes CASSLDDGSTEAFF. This chain links TRBV5-8 with TRBJ1-1; D is ambiguous. Trimming pared 0 bases from V and 4 bases from J, leaving 10 bases between. The V gene's germline CDR1 is SGHTS and CDR2 YDEGEE. This CDR3 comprises 14 residues. Together with reference TRBV5-8 and TRBJ1-1, the CDR3 gives the full variable domain: EAGVTQSPTHLIKTRGQQATLRCSPISGHTSVYWYQQALGLGLQFLLWYDEGEERNRGNFPPRFSGRQFPNYSSELNVNALELEDSALYLCASSLDDGSTEAFFGQGTRLTVV.

The chain couples TRBV19 to TRBJ2-2; D possibly corresponds to TRBD1 (6 bases). The CDR3 loop spans 16 amino acids. The germline CDR1 and CDR2 sequences are LNHDA and SQIVND (reference sequence). The V end lost 5 bases, the J end lost 2 bases, and 15 bases lay between the germline ends. This CDR3 reads CASSSKTGSNTGELFF. In nucleotides, the CDR3 is TGTGCCAGTAGTTCAAAAACAGGGTCCAACACCGGGGAGCTGTTTTTT.